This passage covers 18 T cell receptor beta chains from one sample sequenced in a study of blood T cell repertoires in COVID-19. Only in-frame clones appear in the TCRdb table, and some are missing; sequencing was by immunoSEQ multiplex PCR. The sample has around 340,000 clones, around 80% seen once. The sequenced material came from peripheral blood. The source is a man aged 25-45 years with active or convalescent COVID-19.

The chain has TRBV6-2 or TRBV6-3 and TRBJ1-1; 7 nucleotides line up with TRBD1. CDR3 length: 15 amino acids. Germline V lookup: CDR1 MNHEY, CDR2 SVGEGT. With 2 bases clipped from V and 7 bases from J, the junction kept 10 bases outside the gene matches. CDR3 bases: TGTGCCAGCAGTTACCCCCAGGACAGGCCCTATGAAGCTTTCTTT. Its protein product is CASSYPQDRPYEAFF.

CDR3 coding DNA: TGTGCCAGCACCGCCGACAGGGAGCTCGATGGCTACACCTTC. Translating gives CASTADRELDGYTF. The chain employs TRBV6-5 and TRBJ1-2; 7 positions agree with TRBD1. CDR1 and CDR2 from the germline V gene are MNHEY and SVGAGI. Trimming at V came to 7 bases and at J to 6 bases, leaving 11 bases not matched to a gene. This CDR3 comprises 14 residues.

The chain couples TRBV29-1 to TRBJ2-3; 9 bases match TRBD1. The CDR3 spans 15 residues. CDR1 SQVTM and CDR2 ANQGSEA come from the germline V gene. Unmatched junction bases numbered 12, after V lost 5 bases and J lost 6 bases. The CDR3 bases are TGCAGCGTTCGCTTCACGACAGGGGGTGATGATACGCAGTATTTT. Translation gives CSVRFTTGGDDTQYF.

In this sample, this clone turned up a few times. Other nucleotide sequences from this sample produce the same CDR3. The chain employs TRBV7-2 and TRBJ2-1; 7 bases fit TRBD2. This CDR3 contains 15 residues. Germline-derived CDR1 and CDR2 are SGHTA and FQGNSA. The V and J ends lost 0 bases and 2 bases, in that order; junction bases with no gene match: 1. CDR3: CASSLAAGAYNEQFF. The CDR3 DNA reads TGTGCCAGCAGCTTAGCCGCGGGGGCCTACAATGAGCAGTTCTTC.

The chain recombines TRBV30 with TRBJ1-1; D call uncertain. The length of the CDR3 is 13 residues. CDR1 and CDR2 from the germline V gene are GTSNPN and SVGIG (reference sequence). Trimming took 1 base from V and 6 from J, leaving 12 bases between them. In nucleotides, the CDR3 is TGTGCCTGGAGTGCACTATCCCTATCTGAAGCTTTCTTT. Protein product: CAWSALSLSEAFF.

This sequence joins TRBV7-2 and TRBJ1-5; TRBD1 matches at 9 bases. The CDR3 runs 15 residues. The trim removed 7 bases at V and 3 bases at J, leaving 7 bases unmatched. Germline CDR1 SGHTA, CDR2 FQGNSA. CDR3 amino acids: CASTEDRGHNQPQHF. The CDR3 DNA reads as TGTGCCAGCACCGAGGACAGGGGACACAATCAGCCCCAGCATTTT.

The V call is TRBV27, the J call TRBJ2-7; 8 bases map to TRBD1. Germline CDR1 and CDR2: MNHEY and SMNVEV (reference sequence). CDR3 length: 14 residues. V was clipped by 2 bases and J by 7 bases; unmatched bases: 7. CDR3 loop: CASSLGTGPLEQYF. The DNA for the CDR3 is TGTGCCAGCAGTTTAGGGACAGGACCTCTGGAGCAGTACTTC.

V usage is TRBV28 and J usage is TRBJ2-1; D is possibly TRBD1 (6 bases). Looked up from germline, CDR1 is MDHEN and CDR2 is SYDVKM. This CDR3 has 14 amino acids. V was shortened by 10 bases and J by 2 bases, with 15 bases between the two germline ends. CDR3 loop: CATTSGAPYNEQFF. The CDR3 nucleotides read TGTGCCACCACCTCAGGGGCACCCTACAATGAGCAGTTCTTC.

The CDR3 nucleotides are TGTGCCAGCAGCTTACAGGGCACAGATACGCAGTATTTT. Translation: CASSLQGTDTQYF. The chain combines TRBV9 with TRBJ2-3; weak D call: TRBD1 (5 bases). This CDR3 is built from 13 residues. The germline V gene encodes CDR1 SGDLS and CDR2 YYNGEE. Between the trimmed V and J ends, which lost 4 bases and 1 base, there was a span of 7 bases.

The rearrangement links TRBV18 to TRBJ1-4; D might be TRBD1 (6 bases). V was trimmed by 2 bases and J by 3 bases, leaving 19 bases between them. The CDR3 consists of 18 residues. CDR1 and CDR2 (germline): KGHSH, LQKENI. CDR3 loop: CASSPRAAAGAPNEKLFF. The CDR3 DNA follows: TGTGCCAGCTCACCAAGGGCGGCAGCGGGGGCACCTAATGAAAAACTGTTTTTT.

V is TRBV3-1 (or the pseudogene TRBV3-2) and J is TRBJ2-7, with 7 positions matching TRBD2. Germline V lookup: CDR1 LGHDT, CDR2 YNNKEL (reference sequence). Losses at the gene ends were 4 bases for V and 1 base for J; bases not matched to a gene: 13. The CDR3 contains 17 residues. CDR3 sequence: CASSRAGESTRSYEQYF. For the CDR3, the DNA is TGTGCCAGCAGCCGGGCGGGGGAGAGCACCCGATCCTACGAGCAGTACTTC.

The CDR3 protein is CASSYSGGAAYEQYF. In DNA, the CDR3 is TGTGCCAGCAGTTACTCAGGAGGGGCCGCCTACGAGCAGTACTTC. The rearrangement joins TRBV6-5 to TRBJ2-7, with a weak D call TRBD2 (6 bases). Germline V gene sequence: CDR1 MNHEY, CDR2 SVGAGI. V lost 0 bases, J lost 2 bases, and 11 bases lay in between. The CDR3 sequence is 15 residues long.

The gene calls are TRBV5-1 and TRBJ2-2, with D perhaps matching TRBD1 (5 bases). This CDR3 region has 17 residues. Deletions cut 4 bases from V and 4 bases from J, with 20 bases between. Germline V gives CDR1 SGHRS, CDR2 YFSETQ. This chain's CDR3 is CASSRIGQGSGTGELFF. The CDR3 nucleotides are TGCGCCAGCAGCCGGATAGGGCAGGGCTCAGGCACCGGGGAGCTGTTTTTT.

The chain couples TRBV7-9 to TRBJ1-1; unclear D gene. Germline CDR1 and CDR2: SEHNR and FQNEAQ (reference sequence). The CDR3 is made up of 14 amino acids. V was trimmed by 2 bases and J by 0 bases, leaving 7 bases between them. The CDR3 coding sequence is TGTGCCAGCAGCTTATTGGCAGTGAACACTGAAGCTTTCTTT. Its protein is CASSLLAVNTEAFF.

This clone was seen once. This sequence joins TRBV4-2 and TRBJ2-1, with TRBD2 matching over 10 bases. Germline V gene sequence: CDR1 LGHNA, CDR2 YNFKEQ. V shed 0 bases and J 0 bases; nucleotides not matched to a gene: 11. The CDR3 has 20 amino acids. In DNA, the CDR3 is TGTGCCAGCAGCCAAGACGGACTAGCGGCACGACGGAGCTCCTACAATGAGCAGTTCTTC. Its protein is CASSQDGLAARRSSYNEQFF.

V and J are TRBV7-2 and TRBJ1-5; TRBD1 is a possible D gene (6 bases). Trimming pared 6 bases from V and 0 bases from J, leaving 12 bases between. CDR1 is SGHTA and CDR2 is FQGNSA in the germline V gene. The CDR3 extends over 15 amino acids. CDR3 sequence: CASSSTGNSNQPQHF. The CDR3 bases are TGTGCCAGCAGTAGTACAGGGAATAGCAATCAGCCCCAGCATTTT.

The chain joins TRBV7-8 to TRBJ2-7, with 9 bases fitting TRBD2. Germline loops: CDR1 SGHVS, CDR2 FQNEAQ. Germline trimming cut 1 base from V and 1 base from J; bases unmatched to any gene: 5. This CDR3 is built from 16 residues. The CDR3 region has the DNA TGTGCCAGCAGCTTAGGGCTAGCGGGGCATTCCTACGAGCAGTACTTC. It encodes CASSLGLAGHSYEQYF.

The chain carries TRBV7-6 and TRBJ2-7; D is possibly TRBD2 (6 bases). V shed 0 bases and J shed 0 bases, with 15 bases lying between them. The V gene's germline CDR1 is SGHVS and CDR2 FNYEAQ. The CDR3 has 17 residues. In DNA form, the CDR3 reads TGTGCCAGCAGCTTAGCGGGGGGTGCCGCCAACTCCTACGAGCAGTACTTC. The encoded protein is CASSLAGGAANSYEQYF.